This T cell receptor beta chain was identified during a study of cytomegalovirus exposure and HLA in healthy donors. Notes on this clone: Its specificity is unknown.

CDR1 is SGDLS and CDR2 is YYNGEE in the germline V gene. V was clipped by 0 bases and J by 0 bases, with 9 bases between them. CDR3 length: 16 amino acids. Study-level results: The Asian-associated ancestry cluster reportedly had fewer N-insertions than the approximately 700-donor mean in a later analysis.

Primers for the PCR totalled 60 Vbeta and 13 Jbeta. In the authors' workflow: Later, an analysis found about 83 million unique TCR beta chains, and roughly 10 million of these were shared. TCRdb's copy holds only in-frame clones and misses some; the assay was immunoSEQ multiplex PCR. V and J calls and clone size are those listed in that table; D and trimming were worked out from the DNA. This table has around 100,000 clones, around 64% appearing once. The TCR sequence derives from a man aged 30-40 years in good health and CMV-seropositive. V usage is TRBV9 and J usage is TRBJ2-2; D gene uncertain. Input material: PBMCs. The CDR3 DNA follows: TGTGCCAGCAGCGTAGATGCTAGTCCGAACACCGGGGAGCTGTTTTTT. It yields the protein CASSVDASPNTGELFF.